These T cell receptor beta chains were read from a single sample in a study of blood T cell repertoires in COVID-19. Profiled with immunoSEQ multiplex PCR; TCRdb holds only in-frame clones, not every one. The profile shows fewer than 150,000 clones, 90% of them singletons. Sequencing was performed on peripheral blood. The receptors shown here come from a woman in her 50s with acute or convalescent COVID-19. CDR3s include the opening cysteine and the closing phenylalanine or tryptophan. Each record gives: clone size, V gene, CDR3 protein. Size tells how often a clone was seen (once, few, many) or the class of an expanded clone, and some rows leave it out.

>.|TRBV7-9
CASSSDRVAINNEQFF
>.|TRBV2
CASSAGASSYEQYF
>.|TRBV21-1
CASSKNRTGRLETQYF
>.|TRBV28
CASSRTGRDEQFF
>.|TRBV11-1
CASRSNPGAGYTF
>.|TRBV2
CASSDSGGTYNEQFF
>.|TRBV15
CATSRDQSGNTIYF
>.|TRBV5-4
CASSFQGGEQYF
>.|TRBV19
CASSIGGEQYF
>.|TRBV5-1
CASSLAGETEAFF
>.|TRBV5-4
CASSLVGDEQFF
>.|TRBV5-4
CASSSLRDSLEETQYF
>.|TRBV5-4
CASSQLGLAGVGEQYF
>.|TRBV15
CATSRAGTGVGSTF
>.|TRBV12-5
CASSTGNRAPLHF
>.|TRBV25-1
CASRRGNEQFF
>.|TRBV27
CASSLGGTGNTIYF
>.|TRBV11-2
CASSSPPWSDRANEQFF
>once|TRBV7-3
CASSWTSGVTDTQYF
>.|TRBV19
CASSATRLVGEQYF
>.|TRBV9
CASTYSGTDPSPLHF
>.|TRBV5-6
CASSQGTVDYGYTF
>.|TRBV10-3
CAISEPPSSGRPYNEQFF
>.|TRBV5-1
CASSLQGRDQETQYF
>.|TRBV7-9
CASSLDSRVLSEQYF
>once|TRBV2
CASLGATGANVLTF
>once|TRBV10-1
CASSESRLSYNEQFF
>few|TRBV5-1
CASSSLQGPYNNSPLHF
>.|TRBV6-5
CASSTTGATGELFF
>few|TRBV5-4
CASSLDSVYGYTF
>.|TRBV12-5
CASGRGQGQHF
>few|TRBV12-3/TRBV12-4
CASSLRVNTEAFF
>.|TRBV6-1
CASSEGGRLNIQYF
>.|TRBV3-1/TRBV3-2
CASSQGGGPGQPQHF
>.|TRBV25-1
CASSDHTLGYTF
>.|TRBV27
CASREQGAGGTEAFF
>once|TRBV28
CASSQPGHPRGNEQFF
>.|TRBV3-1/TRBV3-2
CASSKGTSGGLEDTQYF
>.|TRBV11-1
CASSLTPSSYEQYF
>few|TRBV4-1
CASSLRQGTTGELFF
>.|TRBV29-1
CSGRQDIYNEQFF
>.|TRBV6-5
CAARSGYGYTF
>.|TRBV4-1
CASSQDLTTGVGGDTQYF
>.|TRBV5-6
CASRGGNEQFF
>.|TRBV15
CATSSDRGEQYF
>.|TRBV7-9
CASSPPGSGENIQYF
>few|TRBV2
CASSDVGPEQFF
>.|TRBV28
CASSLDRAGVGGYTF
>few|TRBV27
CASSLGGSVSYEQYF
>.|TRBV9
CASSSGFSSGGQYF
>.|TRBV7-9
CASSLSSTGHPYEQYF
>few|TRBV24-1
CATSDPPALRRAGAIYEQYF
>.|TRBV7-5
CARRVPFGQSSGANVLTF
>.|TRBV27
CASSPSEKLFF
>.|TRBV19
CASTPRDTYYGYTF
>once|TRBV7-7
CASSPGTGIVETQYF
>.|TRBV5-4
CASSLEGKRIGAGQYF